The present entry profiles one T cell receptor beta chain with its context. This specimen comes from a study of blood T cell repertoires in COVID-19. Study details: Samples came from the United States, Italy and Spain, spanning acute and convalescent COVID-19. PBMCs, B-cell-depleted T cells, or T cells provided the cDNA or gDNA that made up the material.

CDR1 SGHNT and CDR2 YENEEA come from the germline V gene. V shed 6 bases and J 4 bases; nucleotides not matched to a gene: 17. The CDR3 covers 18 residues. In the study's own analysis: Estimates of nucleated cell counts were drawn from the amplification of reference gene primers. Here immunoSEQ multiplex PCR was the method, and the copy in TCRdb shows in-frame clones only, minus some. For V, J and clone size, that table is used; D and trimming come from the DNA. The sample lists 250,000 to 300,000 clones, approximately 84% seen once, with roughly a sixth in the top ten. Two negative PCRs, clearance, or symptom resolution were required of recovered Cohort 3 donors.

This TCR was sampled from a man aged 18 to 30 who had recovered from COVID-19. Input material: PBMCs or T cells enriched from blood (not recorded which). The chain employs TRBV11-3 and TRBJ2-5; 10 nucleotides match TRBD2. The CDR3 region is CASRAGTLAGTKIETQYF. CDR3 coding DNA: TGTGCCAGCAGGGCGGGGACACTAGCGGGAACCAAGATAGAGACCCAGTACTTC. Using reference TRBV11-3 and TRBJ2-5 for the parts outside the CDR3, the full variable domain is EAGVVQSPRYKIIEKKQPVAFWCNPISGHNTLYWYLQNLGQGPELLIRYENEEAVDDSQLPKDRFSAERLKGVDSTLKIQPAELGDSAVYLCASRAGTLAGTKIETQYFGPGTRLLVL.